This TCR beta chain was sequenced in a study of CD4 T cells in relation to SARS-CoV-2 and coronaviruses. Trimming took 5 bases from V and 5 from J; bases not matched to a gene: 8. The germline V gene has CDR1 GTSNPN and CDR2 SVGIG (reference sequence). The CDR3 spans 13 residues. The unexposed donors gave CD4+ T cells in about 2011-2019, prior to COVID-19. CD4+ T cells were isolated from the cells after roughly 11 days of culture. Regarding this clone: Antigen: not known.

The method was immunoSEQ multiplex PCR; TCRdb's version includes in-frame clones alone and lacks a portion of them. The table shows around 23,000 clones, with about 73% occurring only once. This receptor was identified in a human donor in good health. Sample: CD4+ T cells from PBMCs, cultured in vitro. The V call is TRBV30, the J call TRBJ2-7, with 8 bases lining up with TRBD1. For the CDR3, the DNA is TGTGCCTGGGACGCGAGGACAGGGAACGAGCAGTACTTC. Translation gives CAWDARTGNEQYF.